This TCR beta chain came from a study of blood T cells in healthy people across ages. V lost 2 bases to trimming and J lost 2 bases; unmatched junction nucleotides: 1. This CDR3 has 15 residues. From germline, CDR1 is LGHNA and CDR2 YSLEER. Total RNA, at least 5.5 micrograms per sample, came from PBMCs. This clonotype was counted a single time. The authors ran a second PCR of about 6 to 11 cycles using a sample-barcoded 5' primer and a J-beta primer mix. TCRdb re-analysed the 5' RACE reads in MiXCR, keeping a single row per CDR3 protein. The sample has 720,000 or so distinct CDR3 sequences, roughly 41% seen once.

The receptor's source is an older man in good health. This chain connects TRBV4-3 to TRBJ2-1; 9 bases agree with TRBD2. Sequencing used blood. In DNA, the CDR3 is TGCGCCAGCAGCCAACAGCGGGGGGCCTACAATGAGCAGTTCTTC. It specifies CASSQQRGAYNEQFF.